These T cell receptor beta chains were read from a single sample in a study of response to subunit inactivated influenza vaccine. A single record per CDR3 protein comes from TCRdb applying MiXCR to the RT-PCR reads. The sample comprises hundreds of thousands of distinct CDR3 sequences, approximately 7.7% of which are singletons, and around 13% rests with the top ten. Sequencing used PBMCs from blood, obtained 23 months after vaccination. The receptor source for this set is a man between 50 and 69 years old who received an inactivated influenza vaccine. Both conserved end residues are part of each CDR3. A D gene is named only where the DNA matches it firmly. Rows give clone size only sometimes, using once, few, many, or a class for an expanded clone.

clone_size cdr3_length j_call v_call d_call cdr3_aa cdr3_nt
NA 13 TRBJ1-1 TRBV5-1 TRBD1 CASSWDSATEAFF TGCGCCAGCAGCTGGGACAGTGCCACTGAAGCTTTCTTT
many 15 TRBJ1-2 TRBV12-3/TRBV12-4 NA CASSQTVKGEAGYTF TGTGCCAGCAGTCAAACTGTCAAGGGGGAGGCTGGCTACACCTTC
many 16 TRBJ2-3 TRBV27 NA CASRPPGQDFTDTQYF TGTGCCAGCAGACCTCCGGGTCAGGACTTCACAGATACGCAGTATTTT
many 21 TRBJ2-1 TRBV11-2 TRBD2 CASSLVSVNLLSGRERNEQFF TGTGCCAGCAGCTTAGTGTCTGTTAATTTACTAAGCGGGAGAGAAAGGAATGAGCAGTTCTTC
many 13 TRBJ2-1 TRBV10-3 TRBD1 CAIRGQGAYEQFF TGTGCCATCAGAGGACAGGGGGCCTATGAGCAGTTCTTC
few 16 TRBJ2-3 TRBV5-1 NA CASSLGQGLSTDTQYF TGCGCCAGCAGCTTGGGCCAGGGACTTAGCACAGATACGCAGTATTTT
few 11 TRBJ2-5 TRBV29-1 NA CSVDSDKTQYF TGCAGCGTTGATAGCGACAAGACCCAGTACTTC
few 16 TRBJ2-1 TRBV5-4 TRBD2 CAAGTSGRSLENEQFF TGTGCCGCGGGGACTAGCGGGAGAAGTTTGGAAAATGAGCAGTTCTTC
few 14 TRBJ2-5 TRBV24-1 NA CATSDFAQQETQYF TGTGCCACCAGTGATTTTGCGCAGCAAGAGACCCAGTACTTC
many 16 TRBJ2-7 TRBV13 NA CASSLGLRGTAYEQYF TGTGCCAGCAGCTTAGGCCTACGCGGGACAGCCTACGAGCAGTACTTC
NA 13 TRBJ1-1 TRBV7-9 NA CASRRVGGTEAFF TGTGCCAGCAGGAGGGTCGGTGGGACTGAAGCTTTCTTT
many 18 TRBJ2-1 TRBV4-3 NA CASSQSIVVQGSYNEQFF TGCGCCAGCAGCCAAAGTATTGTGGTGCAGGGTAGTTACAATGAGCAGTTCTTC